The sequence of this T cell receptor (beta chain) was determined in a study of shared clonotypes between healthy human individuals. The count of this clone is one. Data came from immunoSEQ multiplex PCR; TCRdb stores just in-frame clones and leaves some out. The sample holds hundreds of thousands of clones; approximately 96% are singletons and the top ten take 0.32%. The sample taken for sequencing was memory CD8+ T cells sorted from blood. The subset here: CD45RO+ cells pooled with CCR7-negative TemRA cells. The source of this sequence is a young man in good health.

The CDR3 here is CASSPRTGNTIYF. The CDR3 coding sequence is TGTGCCAGTAGTCCCAGGACGGGAAACACCATATATTTT. The chain has TRBV19 and TRBJ1-3; D is ambiguous. In germline, CDR1 is LNHDA, CDR2 SQIVND (reference sequence). The CDR3 is made up of 13 amino acids. Trimming took off 5 bases at V and 4 bases at J, with 9 bases between the two ends.